This TCR beta chain was sequenced for a study of blood T cells in healthy people across ages. About the study: Template switching captured about one barcoded beta molecule per two T cells. Overall study findings and caveats: Estimated diversity across one million T cells was deemed an underestimate. Roughly linearly, TCR beta diversity per million T cells fell as age increased.

At least ten counts were recorded for this clonotype. Its antigen remains unknown. Next came a second PCR, run for about 6 to 11 cycles, which used a sample-barcoded 5' primer along with a J-beta primer mix. Each CDR3 protein is one row after TCRdb ran MiXCR on the 5' RACE reads. The sample comprises about 680,000 distinct CDR3 sequences, about 52% of which are singletons, and around 32% rests with the top ten. Germline V lookup: CDR1 MNHNY, CDR2 SVGAGI (reference sequence). V was pared by 2 bases and J by 3 bases, with 13 bases between. The CDR3 consists of 15 residues. The rearrangement uses TRBV6-6 and TRBJ2-5; the D call may be TRBD1 or TRBD2 (5 bases each). The TCR sequence derives from an older woman in good health. Input material: blood. The chain's CDR3 is CASSYPRLGEETQYF. Here the CDR3 DNA reads TGTGCCAGCAGTTACCCCCGGCTGGGGGAAGAGACCCAGTACTTC.